Listed here is a single TCR beta chain. Its specificity is unknown. The sample's treatment: roughly 11-day PBMC culture with coronavirus spike peptide pools or control peptides (ViraFEST assay). This record comes from a study of vaccination and CD4 T cells after COVID-19. Study background: Post-COVID samples were collected a median about 3.5 months following diagnosis, spanning 35 to 161.

V lost 0 bases and J lost 5, with 13 bases in between. CDR1 and CDR2 (germline): SGHVS, FQNEAQ. There are 15 residues in the CDR3. The Oncomine TCR Beta short-read assay sequenced DNA from cultured CD4+ T cells. From the PCR reads, TCRdb called clonotypes with MiXCR, one entry per CDR3 protein. The sample includes 8,500 to 14,000 distinct CDR3 sequences, about 44% of them seen just once. The J gene is TRBJ1-1, the V gene TRBV7-8, with no clear D. The clonotype comes from a human donor who had recovered from COVID-19. The sample was CD4+ T cells from blood, cultured in vitro. CDR3 sequence: CASSLASQVWTEAFF. The CDR3, as DNA: TGTGCCAGCAGCTTAGCTTCCCAGGTATGGACTGAAGCTTTCTTT.